One and the same sample provided the 21 T cell receptor beta chains below, sequenced in a study of T-cell memory formation after mild COVID-19. TCRdb re-derived calls from the 5' RACE reads in MiXCR, one entry per CDR3 protein. The table has about 340,000 distinct CDR3 sequences, approximately 15% seen once. Input material: PBMCs or a T cell subset sorted from them (not recorded which). These receptors were obtained from a man between 18 and 29 years old who had mild COVID-19 (a few samples of this study predate the infection). Cell type and time point are not known.

This clonotype has just a few counts. The J gene is TRBJ1-5, the V gene TRBV4-1; tentatively, D is TRBD1 (6 bases). V was clipped by 1 base and J by 6 bases, with 13 bases between them. In germline, CDR1 is MGHRA, CDR2 YSYEKL. The CDR3 is 15 residues long. The CDR3 DNA sequence: TGCGCCAGCAGCCAAGGTGGGGGGGCTTTTCAGCCCCAGCATTTT. Amino acids: CASSQGGGAFQPQHF.

V gene TRBV9 combines with J gene TRBJ2-3; D possibly matches TRBD1 or TRBD2 (5 bases each). The CDR3 loop spans 16 amino acids. Looked up from germline, CDR1 is SGDLS and CDR2 is YYNGEE. Trimming cost V 4 bases and J 2 bases, with 17 bases left between them. The CDR3 nucleotides read TGTGCCAGCAGCCCTACGTGGGGACCCCCCACAGATACGCAGTATTTT. This translates into CASSPTWGPPTDTQYF.

This clonotype was seen a few times. The V call is TRBV28, the J call TRBJ2-2; a possible D gene is TRBD1 (5 bases). V was cut by 3 bases and J by 0 bases, with 14 bases left in between. Germline values: CDR1 MDHEN, CDR2 SYDVKM. The CDR3 is 17 residues long. The CDR3 protein is CASSFASDTPNTGELFF. The CDR3 coding sequence is TGTGCCAGCAGTTTTGCGTCGGACACCCCGAACACCGGGGAGCTGTTTTTT.

This clonotype was seen only a few times. The chain recombines TRBV11-2 with TRBJ1-1, with D possibly being TRBD1 (5 bases). With 4 bases removed from V and 9 bases from J, the gap between germline ends came to 15 bases. The CDR3 consists of 13 residues. In germline, CDR1 is SGHAT, CDR2 FQNNGV. The DNA for the CDR3 is TGTGCCAGCAGCTCCTACGGGGGGGACCAAGCTTTCTTT. Translation gives CASSSYGGDQAFF.

This clonotype was recorded a few times. The rearrangement links TRBV4-1 to TRBJ2-1, with D possibly being TRBD1 (5 bases). Trimming cost V 3 bases and J 9 bases, with 18 bases left between them. Germline V gene lookup returns CDR1 MGHRA and CDR2 YSYEKL. The length of the CDR3 is 15 residues. The CDR3, as DNA: TGCGCCAGCAGCCAGGGGAATTCAATAAGGGGTGAGCAGTTCTTC. Its protein is CASSQGNSIRGEQFF.

This clonotype came up many times. The V gene is TRBV5-1, the J gene TRBJ2-3; D not resolved. Germline CDR1 and CDR2: SGHRS and YFSETQ. The CDR3 totals 15 residues. Trimming removed 4 bases at V and 2 bases at J, with 14 bases between. DNA for the CDR3: TGCGCCAGCAGCCAAATGCGTCACTTCACAGATACGCAGTATTTT. This translates into CASSQMRHFTDTQYF.

This clonotype has only a few counts. The chain couples TRBV28 to TRBJ2-7; unclear D gene. Per germline, CDR1 MDHEN and CDR2 SYDVKM. The CDR3 has 15 amino acids. The V gene lost 5 bases and the J gene lost 0 bases, with 14 bases spanning the gap. The CDR3 is CASSTAARSSYEQYV. For the CDR3, the DNA is TGTGCCAGCAGTACGGCCGCCCGAAGCTCCTACGAGCAGTACGTC.

V gene TRBV6-2 or TRBV6-3 combines with J gene TRBJ2-7; D unresolved. Looked up from germline, CDR1 is MNHEY and CDR2 is SVGEGT. V lost 6 bases, J lost 4 bases, and 13 bases lay in between. The CDR3 loop spans 13 amino acids. Here the CDR3 DNA reads TGTGCCAGCAGCCCGACCGATACTTACGAGCAGTACGTC. Its protein product is CASSPTDTYEQYV.

The rearrangement links TRBV2 to TRBJ2-1, with 8 bases matching TRBD1. The V and J ends lost 7 bases and 7 bases, in that order; junction bases with no gene match: 6. CDR3 length: 13 residues. Germline CDR1 reads SNHLY; CDR2 reads FYNNEI. CDR3 DNA sequence: TGTGCCAGCACCATGGACAGGGAGAATGAGCAGTTCTTC. Residues: CASTMDRENEQFF. Full variable domain (remainder filled in from reference TRBV2 and TRBJ2-1): EPEVTQTPSHQVTQMGQEVILRCVPISNHLYFYWYRQILGQKVEFLVSFYNNEISEKSEIFDDQFSVERPDGSNFTLKIRSTKLEDSAMYFCASTMDRENEQFFGPGTRLTVL.

The chain links TRBV6-6 to TRBJ1-3, with 8 nucleotides matching TRBD1. This CDR3 contains 16 residues. V shed 6 bases and J 0 bases; nucleotides not matched to a gene: 7. In germline, CDR1 is MNHNY, CDR2 SVGAGI (reference sequence). The CDR3: CASSQGQAHSGNTIYF. CDR3 DNA: TGTGCCAGCAGCCAGGGACAGGCCCACTCTGGAAACACCATATATTTT.

This clonotype has more than one count but fewer than ten. This chain links TRBV28 with TRBJ2-2; maybe TRBD1 (5 bases). The V end lost 5 bases, the J end lost 4 bases, and 14 bases lay between the germline ends. This CDR3 region has 15 residues. Germline loops: CDR1 MDHEN, CDR2 SYDVKM. The CDR3 DNA reads as TGTGCCAGCAGTATTAAGACAGAGACCACCGGGGAGCTGTTTTTT. This translates into CASSIKTETTGELFF.

The chain combines TRBV10-3 with TRBJ2-3; a weak D match, TRBD2 (6 bases). This CDR3 is built from 17 residues. V was pared by 3 bases and J by 4 bases, with 20 bases between. The germline V gene has CDR1 ENHRY and CDR2 SYGVKD. The DNA of the CDR3 is TGTGCCATCAGTGATTCGGGGACTGGAGGTGGCCCAGATACGCAGTATTTT. Translating it yields CAISDSGTGGGPDTQYF.

A few counts support this clonotype. The chain couples TRBV12-3 or TRBV12-4 to TRBJ2-2, with TRBD2 identical over 10 bases. After removal of 0 bases from V and 0 bases from J, the junction contained 1 base not matched to a gene. There are 17 residues in the CDR3. Written as DNA, the CDR3 is TGTGCCAGCAGTTTAGCGCTAGCGGGGGCGAACACCGGGGAGCTGTTTTTT. Protein: CASSLALAGANTGELFF.

The V call is TRBV7-9, the J call TRBJ2-3; TRBD1 might be the D (5 bases). Germline CDR1 reads SEHNR; CDR2 reads FQNEAQ (reference sequence). CDR3 length equals 14 residues. V gave up 4 bases and J gave up 6 bases, with 14 bases separating them. The CDR3 coding sequence is TGTGCCAGCAGCTCGCCAAGCAGGGTGGATACGCAGTATTTT. Translating gives CASSSPSRVDTQYF.

This clonotype was observed at least ten times. The chain is built from TRBV15 and TRBJ2-5, with D unclear. V was trimmed by 1 base and J by 2 bases, leaving 2 bases between them. Germline V gene lookup returns CDR1 LNHNV and CDR2 YYDKDF (reference sequence). The CDR3 loop spans 12 amino acids. CDR3 sequence reads: CATSRVQETQYF. CDR3 sequence (DNA): TGTGCCACCAGCAGAGTTCAAGAGACCCAGTACTTC.

This clonotype was found many times. The chain couples TRBV11-2 to TRBJ1-6; D is uncertain. CDR1 and CDR2 from the germline V gene are SGHAT and FQNNGV. The V gene lost 2 bases and the J gene lost 7 bases, with 15 bases spanning the gap. This CDR3 spans 16 amino acids. CDR3 in DNA: TGTGCCAGCAGCTTAAGGGCCTTTACAAGGAATTCACCCCTCCACTTT. Residues: CASSLRAFTRNSPLHF.

The chain recombines TRBV12-3 or TRBV12-4 with TRBJ2-7; tentative D call: TRBD2 (7 bases). V lost 3 bases and J lost 5, with 14 bases in between. The CDR3 has 14 amino acids. CDR3 sequence reads: CASSFRGAYDEQYF. The CDR3 DNA follows: TGTGCCAGCAGTTTTCGGGGGGCATATGACGAGCAGTACTTC.

The V and J genes are TRBV4-1 and TRBJ2-3; 8 bases are shared with TRBD2. Trimming took 1 base from V and 10 from J; bases not matched to a gene: 7. The CDR3 has 14 residues. The germline gives CDR1 MGHRA, CDR2 YSYEKL. The CDR3 loop is CASSQAGGQSAQYF. The CDR3 coding sequence is TGCGCCAGCAGCCAAGCGGGGGGGCAGAGTGCGCAGTATTTT.

The chain links TRBV5-1 to TRBJ2-2; perhaps D is TRBD1 or TRBD2 (5 bases each). The CDR3 is made up of 16 amino acids. Trimming cost V 0 bases and J 4 bases, with 13 bases left between them. CDR1 and CDR2 from the germline V gene are SGHRS and YFSETQ. The CDR3 nucleotides read TGCGCCAGCAGCTTGGCGGGACCGCAAGTCACCGGGGAGCTGTTTTTT. Protein: CASSLAGPQVTGELFF.

The chain has TRBV5-1 and TRBJ1-4; D perhaps matches TRBD1 (5 bases). Germline lookup yields CDR1 SGHRS and CDR2 YFSETQ. The CDR3 totals 18 residues. V was pared by 3 bases and J by 3 bases, with 21 bases between. The CDR3 region is CASSWGPTERSANEKLFF. For the CDR3, the DNA is TGCGCCAGCAGCTGGGGCCCGACAGAGAGATCAGCTAATGAAAAACTGTTTTTT.

This clonotype was counted between two and nine times. The chain has TRBV9 and TRBJ2-5; 10 bases fit TRBD1. This CDR3 is built from 14 residues. J gave up 5 bases and V 5 bases, and 6 bases lay outside the gene matches. CDR1 and CDR2 from the germline V gene are SGDLS and YYNGEE. CDR3 loop: CASSGTGAGETQYF. Here the CDR3 DNA reads TGTGCCAGCAGTGGGACAGGGGCTGGGGAGACCCAGTACTTC.